The 14 T cell receptor beta chains reported below all come from one sample, sequenced in a study of blood T cell repertoires in COVID-19. Assay: immunoSEQ multiplex PCR; the TCRdb copy retains only in-frame clones and omits some. In the table there are some 200,000 clones, about nine tenths of which are singletons. Sequencing was done on a sample of PBMCs or T cells enriched from blood (not recorded which). The origin of the receptors is a woman aged 35 to 49 with acute COVID-19.

This clone was observed a single time. V usage is TRBV27 and J usage is TRBJ2-2, with D unresolved. CDR1 is MNHEY and CDR2 is SMNVEV in the germline V gene (reference sequence). The CDR3 spans 17 residues. Trimming removed 5 bases from V and 4 bases from J, with 20 bases in between. Here the CDR3 reads CASSPRPPSTGTGELFF. CDR3 sequence (DNA): TGTGCCAGCAGTCCGCGTCCACCCTCGACGGGCACCGGGGAGCTGTTTTTT.

This chain joins TRBV9 and TRBJ1-2; D perhaps matches TRBD1 (6 bases). V lost 4 bases and J 6 bases, leaving 13 bases between the germline ends. The CDR3 length is 13 residues. Germline V CDR1 and CDR2: SGDLS, YYNGEE. The CDR3: CASSQINRDGYTF. CDR3 DNA: TGTGCCAGCAGCCAGATTAACAGGGATGGCTACACCTTC.

The rearrangement links TRBV9 to TRBJ1-6; 7 bases line up with TRBD1. Unmatched junction bases numbered 3, after V lost 3 bases and J lost 9 bases. CDR1 is SGDLS and CDR2 is YYNGEE in the germline V gene. This CDR3 has 13 amino acids. CDR3 protein: CASSGQGGSPLHF. CDR3 in DNA: TGTGCCAGCAGCGGACAGGGTGGTTCACCCCTCCACTTT.

The chain employs TRBV3-1 (or the pseudogene TRBV3-2) and TRBJ2-3, with 13 bases fitting TRBD2. The CDR3 sequence is 17 residues long. V was pared by 2 bases and J by 1 base, with 3 bases of the junction left unmatched. Germline V gene sequence: CDR1 LGHDT, CDR2 YNNKEL (reference sequence). CDR3 DNA sequence: TGTGCCAGCAGCCAAACCGGACTAGCGGGGGGCACAGATACGCAGTATTTT. The encoded protein is CASSQTGLAGGTDTQYF.

V and J are TRBV9 and TRBJ1-6; 7 bases agree with TRBD1. Germline V gene lookup returns CDR1 SGDLS and CDR2 YYNGEE. The CDR3 loop spans 15 amino acids. With 4 bases clipped from V and 7 bases from J, the junction kept 8 bases outside the gene matches. The CDR3 region is CASSSGGTPNSPLHF. The CDR3 DNA follows: TGTGCCAGCAGCTCAGGGGGGACCCCCAATTCACCCCTCCACTTT.

The genes are TRBV19 and TRBJ2-3, with TRBD2 matching 16 bases. CDR3 length equals 16 residues. CDR1 is LNHDA, CDR2 SQIVND, per germline (reference sequence). After removal of 4 bases from V and 7 bases from J, the junction contained 5 bases not matched to a gene. Written as DNA, the CDR3 is TGTGCCAGTAGTAAGGGACTAGCGGGGGGGGAGAATACGCAGTATTTT. This codes for CASSKGLAGGENTQYF. Full variable domain (remainder filled in from reference TRBV19 and TRBJ2-3): DGGITQSPKYLFRKEGQNVTLSCEQNLNHDAMYWYRQDPGQGLRLIYYSQIVNDFQKGDIAEGYSVSREKKESFPLTVTSAQKNPTAFYLCASSKGLAGGENTQYFGPGTRLTVL.

This chain uses TRBV11-2 with TRBJ2-1; D uncertain. The CDR3 covers 15 residues. Germline assignment: CDR1 SGHAT and CDR2 FQNNGV. V was trimmed by 1 base and J by 0 bases, leaving 7 bases between them. The CDR3 region is CASSLGQRSYNEQFF. For the CDR3, the DNA is TGTGCCAGCAGCTTAGGGCAGCGCTCCTACAATGAGCAGTTCTTC.

This chain connects TRBV13 to TRBJ2-5, with 8 bases matching TRBD2. Germline loops: CDR1 PRHDT, CDR2 FYEKMQ (reference sequence). This CDR3 comprises 14 residues. V shed 5 bases and J 0 bases; nucleotides not matched to a gene: 2. The CDR3 DNA is TGTGCCAGCAGCCGGGGACTAGACCAAGAGACCCAGTACTTC. Translated, it gives CASSRGLDQETQYF.

This clone was picked up a small number of times. This chain uses TRBV7-2 with TRBJ1-1, with D possibly TRBD1 on 5 matching bases. The CDR3 sequence is 15 residues long. From germline, CDR1 is SGHTA and CDR2 FQGNSA. V was trimmed by 4 bases and J by 6 bases, leaving 18 bases between them. CDR3: CASSSREAGMPEAFF. For the CDR3, the DNA is TGTGCCAGCAGCTCGCGAGAAGCAGGGATGCCTGAAGCTTTCTTT.

The rearrangement uses TRBV19 and TRBJ1-5; TRBD1 agrees at 9 bases. The CDR3 is 18 residues long. Germline V CDR1 and CDR2: LNHDA, SQIVND (reference sequence). Losses at the gene ends were 6 bases for V and 1 base for J; bases not matched to a gene: 13. The CDR3 bases are TGTGCCAGTAGGGGACAGGGTTTCGCGGAAGGAAGCAATCAGCCCCAGCATTTT. Its translation: CASRGQGFAEGSNQPQHF.

This chain connects TRBV5-3 to TRBJ1-1, with a tentative D call TRBD1 (5 bases). TRBV5-3 is given ORF status, its function remaining uncertain. CDR3 length: 16 amino acids. Trimming removed 0 bases at V and 4 bases at J, with 16 bases between. The CDR3 DNA is TGTGCCAGAAGCTTGGGCGGGGGAAAGGAGCCCACTGAAGCTTTCTTT. This codes for CARSLGGGKEPTEAFF.

The genes are TRBV7-2 and TRBJ1-2; 7 bases match TRBD1. Germline trimming cut 7 bases from V and 2 bases from J; bases unmatched to any gene: 7. Germline lookup yields CDR1 SGHTA and CDR2 FQGNSA. This CDR3 is 14 amino acids long. CDR3 nucleotide sequence: TGTGCCAGCAACAGAAGGGACAGAAACTATGGCTACACCTTC. Protein: CASNRRDRNYGYTF.

This rearrangement joins TRBV6-5 to TRBJ1-6; D is undetermined. Germline values: CDR1 MNHEY, CDR2 SVGAGI. V lost 3 bases to trimming and J lost 5 bases, with 5 bases between them. The CDR3 contains 13 residues. The CDR3 DNA sequence: TGTGCCAGCAGTTATCTTGATAATTCACCCCTCCACTTT. Protein: CASSYLDNSPLHF.

This clone has more than one count but fewer than ten. The chain is built from TRBV7-2 and TRBJ2-7; D is perhaps TRBD2 (5 bases). This CDR3 has 13 residues. V was pared by 1 base and J by 5 bases, with 9 bases between. Germline loops: CDR1 SGHTA, CDR2 FQGNSA. The CDR3 DNA sequence: TGTGCCAGCAGCTTAGTCGGGGTCCACGAGCAGTACGTC. It specifies CASSLVGVHEQYV.